Below are 8 T cell receptor beta chains sequenced from a single sample in a study of cytomegalovirus exposure and HLA in healthy donors. The PCR was carried out with 60 Vbeta primers and 13 Jbeta primers. Clones were read by immunoSEQ multiplex PCR, and TCRdb kept only the in-frame ones, dropping some. The data include about 210,000 clones; the top ten clones carry roughly 0.98%. Sequenced input: PBMCs. All receptors derive from a young woman in good health and CMV-seropositive.

This chain links TRBV19 with TRBJ1-1, with TRBD1 matching 7 bases. The CDR3 is 12 residues long. J was trimmed by 10 bases and V by 3 bases; bases with no gene match: 5. CDR1 and CDR2 from the germline V gene are LNHDA and SQIVND (reference sequence). This CDR3 is CASSIRQGAAFF. The CDR3 DNA sequence: TGTGCCAGTAGTATCCGACAGGGTGCAGCTTTCTTT.

The chain has TRBV5-5 and TRBJ1-2; the match to TRBD1 covers 10 bases. CDR1 is SGHKS and CDR2 is YYEKEE in the germline V gene (reference sequence). The CDR3 runs 15 residues. With V trimmed by 6 bases and J by 9 bases, 14 bases remained unmatched. CDR3 sequence: CASTSGTGVLRSYTF. The CDR3 nucleotides read TGTGCCAGCACCTCCGGGACAGGGGTCTTAAGGAGCTACACCTTC. Supplemented by reference TRBV5-5 and TRBJ1-2, the full variable domain reads DAGVTQSPTHLIKTRGQQVTLRCSPISGHKSVSWYQQVLGQGPQFIFQYYEKEERGRGNFPDRFSARQFPNYSSELNVNALLLGDSALYLCASTSGTGVLRSYTFGSGTRLTVV.

V and J are TRBV6-1 and TRBJ1-1; D gene unclear. CDR1 and CDR2 (germline): MNHNS, SASEGT. Between the trimmed V and J ends, which lost 2 bases and 9 bases, there was a span of 19 bases. The CDR3 is 15 amino acids. DNA for the CDR3: TGTGCCAGCAGTGAATTGCGCGGAGGCGGGCCCAAAGCTTTCTTT. Amino acid sequence: CASSELRGGGPKAFF.

This chain uses TRBV7-2 with TRBJ2-5, with 13 bases that match TRBD2. J lost 5 bases, V lost 8 bases, and 17 bases had no gene match. This CDR3 comprises 18 residues. Germline values: CDR1 SGHTA, CDR2 FQGNSA. The CDR3 DNA sequence: TGTGCCAGCGCCCTAAGGACTAGCGGGGGCCATACCCCTGAGACCCAGTACTTC. Translated, it gives CASALRTSGGHTPETQYF.

This chain joins TRBV11-2 and TRBJ1-5; D ambiguous. The CDR3 totals 13 residues. Germline loops: CDR1 SGHAT, CDR2 FQNNGV. V dropped 1 base and J dropped 5 bases, with 6 bases sitting between them. The CDR3 spells CASSLVTDQPQHF. The CDR3 DNA reads TGTGCCAGCAGCTTAGTCACGGATCAGCCCCAGCATTTT.

J is TRBJ2-3 and V is TRBV18, with 13 bases matching TRBD2. The CDR3 is 18 amino acids. The V gene's germline CDR1 is KGHSH and CDR2 LQKENI. V dropped 3 bases and J dropped 1; count of bases not matched to a gene: 7. DNA for the CDR3: TGTGCCAGCTCACCCCAATGGACTAGCGGGGGCCGCACAGATACGCAGTATTTT. This translates into CASSPQWTSGGRTDTQYF.

This chain joins TRBV6-5 and TRBJ1-2; 7 bases are a match to TRBD1. The V gene end was trimmed by 3 bases and the J gene end by 3 bases; junction bases not matched to a gene: 7. There are 15 residues in the CDR3. Germline CDR1 is MNHEY and CDR2 is SVGAGI. CDR3 amino acids: CASSYVQGTDYGYTF. The CDR3 coding sequence is TGTGCCAGCAGTTATGTTCAGGGGACAGACTATGGCTACACCTTC.

This sequence joins TRBV6-1 and TRBJ1-5, with D perhaps TRBD1 (6 bases). Trimming took off 10 bases at V and 4 bases at J, with 14 bases between the two ends. The germline V gene encodes CDR1 MNHNS and CDR2 SASEGT. The CDR3 is 13 amino acids. Here the CDR3 DNA reads TGTGCCACCAGGGGCAGCCATAATCAGCCCCAGCATTTT. Translating it yields CATRGSHNQPQHF.